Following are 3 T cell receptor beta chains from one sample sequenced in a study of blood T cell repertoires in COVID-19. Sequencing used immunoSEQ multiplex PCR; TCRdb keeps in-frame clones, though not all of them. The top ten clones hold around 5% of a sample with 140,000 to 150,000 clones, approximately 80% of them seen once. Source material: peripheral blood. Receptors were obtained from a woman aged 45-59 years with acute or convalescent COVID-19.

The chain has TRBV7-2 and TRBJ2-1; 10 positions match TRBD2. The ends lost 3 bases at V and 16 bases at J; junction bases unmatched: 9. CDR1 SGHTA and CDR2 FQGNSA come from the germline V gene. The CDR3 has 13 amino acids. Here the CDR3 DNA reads TGTGCCAGCAGCTTCCGCCTAGCGGGGGAGATCTTCTTC. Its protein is CASSFRLAGEIFF. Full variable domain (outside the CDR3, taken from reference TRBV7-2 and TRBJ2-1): GAGVSQSPSNKVTEKGKDVELRCDPISGHTALYWYRQSLGQGLEFLIYFQGNSAPDKSGLPSDRFSAERTGGSVSTLTIQRTQQEDSAVYLCASSFRLAGEIFFGPGTRLTVL.

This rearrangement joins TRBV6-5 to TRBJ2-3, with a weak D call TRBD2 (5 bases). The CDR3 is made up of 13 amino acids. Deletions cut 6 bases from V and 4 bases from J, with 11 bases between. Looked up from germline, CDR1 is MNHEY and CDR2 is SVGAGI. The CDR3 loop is CASSERAADTQYF. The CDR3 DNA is TGTGCCAGCAGCGAGAGGGCAGCAGATACGCAGTATTTT.

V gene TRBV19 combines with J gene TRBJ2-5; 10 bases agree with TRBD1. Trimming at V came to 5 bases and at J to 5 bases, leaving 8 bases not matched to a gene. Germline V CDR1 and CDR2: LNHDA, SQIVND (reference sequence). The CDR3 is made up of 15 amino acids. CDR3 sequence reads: CASSSRQGAGETQYF. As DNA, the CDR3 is TGTGCCAGTAGTTCCCGACAGGGGGCGGGTGAGACCCAGTACTTC.